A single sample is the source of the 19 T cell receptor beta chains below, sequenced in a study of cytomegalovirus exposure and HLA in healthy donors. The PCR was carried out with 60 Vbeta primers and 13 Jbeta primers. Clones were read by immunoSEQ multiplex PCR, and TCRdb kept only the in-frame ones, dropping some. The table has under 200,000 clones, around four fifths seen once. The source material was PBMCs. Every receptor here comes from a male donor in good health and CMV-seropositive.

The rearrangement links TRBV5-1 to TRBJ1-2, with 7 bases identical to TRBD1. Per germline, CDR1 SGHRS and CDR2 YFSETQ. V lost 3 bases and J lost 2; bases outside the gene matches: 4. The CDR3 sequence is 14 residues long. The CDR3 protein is CASSSEGQNYGYTF. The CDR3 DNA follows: TGCGCCAGCAGCTCGGAGGGACAGAACTATGGCTACACCTTC.

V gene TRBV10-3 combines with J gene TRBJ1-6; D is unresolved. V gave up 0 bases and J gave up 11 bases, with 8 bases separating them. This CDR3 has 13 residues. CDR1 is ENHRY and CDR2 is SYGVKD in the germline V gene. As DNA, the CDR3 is TGTGCCATCAGTGAGTCGGTGGGCACACCCCTCCACTTT. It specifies CAISESVGTPLHF.

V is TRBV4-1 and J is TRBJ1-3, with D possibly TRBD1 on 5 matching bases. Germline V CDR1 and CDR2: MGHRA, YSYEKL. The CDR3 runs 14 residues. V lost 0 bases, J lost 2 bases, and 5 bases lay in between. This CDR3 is CASSQDRAGNTIYF. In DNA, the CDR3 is TGCGCCAGCAGCCAAGACAGGGCTGGAAACACCATATATTTT.

The CDR3 bases are TGTGCCTGGGAGGGGGTTCCTCGGATCGAGCAGTACTTC. Translating gives CAWEGVPRIEQYF. The chain uses TRBV30 and TRBJ2-7; maybe TRBD1 (6 bases). Per the germline V gene, CDR1 is GTSNPN and CDR2 is SVGIG (reference sequence). The CDR3 totals 13 residues. Between the trimmed V and J ends, which lost 5 bases and 6 bases, there was a span of 17 bases.

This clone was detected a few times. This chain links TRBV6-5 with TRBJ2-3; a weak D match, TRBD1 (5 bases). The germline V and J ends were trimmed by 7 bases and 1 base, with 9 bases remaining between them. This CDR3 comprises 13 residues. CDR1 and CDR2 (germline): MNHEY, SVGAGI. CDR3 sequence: CASTETGTDTQYF. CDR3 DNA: TGTGCCAGCACCGAGACAGGCACAGATACGCAGTATTTT.

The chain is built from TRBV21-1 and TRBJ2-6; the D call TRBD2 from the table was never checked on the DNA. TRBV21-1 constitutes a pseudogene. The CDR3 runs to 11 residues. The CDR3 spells CASSNCHVLTF. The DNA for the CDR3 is TGTGCCAGCAGCAACTGTCACGTCCTGACTTTC.

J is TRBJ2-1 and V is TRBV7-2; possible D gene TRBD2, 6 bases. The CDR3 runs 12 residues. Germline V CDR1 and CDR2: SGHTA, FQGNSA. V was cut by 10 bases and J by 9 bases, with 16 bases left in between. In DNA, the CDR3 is TGTGCCACCGGGACTTTTCCTACTGAGCAGTTCTTC. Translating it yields CATGTFPTEQFF.

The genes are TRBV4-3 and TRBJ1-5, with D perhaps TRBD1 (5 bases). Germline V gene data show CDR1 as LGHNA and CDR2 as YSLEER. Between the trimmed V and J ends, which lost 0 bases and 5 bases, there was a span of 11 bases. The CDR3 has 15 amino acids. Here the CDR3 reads CASSQDKTAYQPQHF. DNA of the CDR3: TGCGCCAGCAGCCAAGATAAGACAGCCTATCAGCCCCAGCATTTT.

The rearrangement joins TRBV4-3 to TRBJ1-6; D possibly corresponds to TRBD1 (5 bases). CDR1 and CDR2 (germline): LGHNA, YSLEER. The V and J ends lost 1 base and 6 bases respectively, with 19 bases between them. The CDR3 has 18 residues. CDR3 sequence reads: CASSQVSSRGNRNSPLHF. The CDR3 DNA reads TGCGCCAGCAGCCAAGTTAGTTCAAGGGGAAATCGTAATTCACCCCTCCACTTT.

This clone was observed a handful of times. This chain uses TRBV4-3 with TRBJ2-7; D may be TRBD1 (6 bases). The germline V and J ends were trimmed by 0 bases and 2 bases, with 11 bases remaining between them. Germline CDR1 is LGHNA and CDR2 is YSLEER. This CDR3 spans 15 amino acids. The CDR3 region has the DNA TGCGCCAGCAGCCAAGAGGGGGCAGGGGCCTACGAGCAGTACTTC. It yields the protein CASSQEGAGAYEQYF.

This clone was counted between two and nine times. The DNA of the CDR3 is TGTGCCAGCAGTGTCCAACAGGGGGCGTGGGAGACCCAGTACTTC. The encoded protein is CASSVQQGAWETQYF. The gene calls are TRBV6-1 and TRBJ2-5; 9 bases align to TRBD1. Per germline, CDR1 MNHNS and CDR2 SASEGT. This CDR3 spans 15 amino acids. V was pared by 4 bases and J by 5 bases, with 8 bases of the junction left unmatched.

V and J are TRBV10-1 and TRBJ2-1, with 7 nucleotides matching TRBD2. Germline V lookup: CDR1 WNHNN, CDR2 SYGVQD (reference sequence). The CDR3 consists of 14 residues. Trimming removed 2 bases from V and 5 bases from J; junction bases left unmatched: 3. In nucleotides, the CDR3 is TGCGCCAGCAGTGAGCGTCGGGGGGACAATGAGCAGTTCTTC. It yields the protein CASSERRGDNEQFF.

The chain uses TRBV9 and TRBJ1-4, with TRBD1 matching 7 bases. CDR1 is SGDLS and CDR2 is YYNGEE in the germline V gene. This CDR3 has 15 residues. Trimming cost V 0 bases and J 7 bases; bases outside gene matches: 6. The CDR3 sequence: CASSVEGARGEKLFF. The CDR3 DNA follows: TGTGCCAGCAGCGTAGAGGGGGCGCGAGGTGAAAAACTGTTTTTT.

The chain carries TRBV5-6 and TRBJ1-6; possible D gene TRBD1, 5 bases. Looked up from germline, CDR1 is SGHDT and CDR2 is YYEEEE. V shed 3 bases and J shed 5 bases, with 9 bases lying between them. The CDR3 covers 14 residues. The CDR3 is CASSWGGDNSPLHF. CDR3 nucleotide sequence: TGTGCCAGCAGCTGGGGGGGGGATAATTCACCCCTCCACTTT.

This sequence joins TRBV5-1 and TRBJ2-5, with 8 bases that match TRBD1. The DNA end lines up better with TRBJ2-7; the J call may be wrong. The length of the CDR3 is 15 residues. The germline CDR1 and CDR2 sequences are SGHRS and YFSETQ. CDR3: CASSLGGTGLYEQYF. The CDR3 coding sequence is TGCGCCAGCAGCTTGGGGGGGACAGGCCTCTACGAGCAGTACTTC.

The CDR3 coding sequence is TGTGCCTGGAGAACAGGACCCCTTCTTCGCACTGAAGCTTTCTTT. Its translation: CAWRTGPLLRTEAFF. J is TRBJ1-1 and V is TRBV30; D is perhaps TRBD1 (5 bases). Trimming shortened V by 3 bases and J by 4 bases, and 18 bases separated the two germline ends. Germline lookup yields CDR1 GTSNPN and CDR2 SVGIG (reference sequence). The CDR3 has 15 residues.

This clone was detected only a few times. Here the CDR3 DNA reads TGCGCCAGCAGCCCCCGGGACAAGCGAAACTACGAGCAGTACTTC. Translating it yields CASSPRDKRNYEQYF. The gene calls are TRBV4-1 and TRBJ2-7, with TRBD1 as a possible D gene (6 bases). The V end lost 4 bases, the J end lost 3 bases, and 16 bases lay between the germline ends. Germline loops: CDR1 MGHRA, CDR2 YSYEKL. The CDR3 spans 15 residues.

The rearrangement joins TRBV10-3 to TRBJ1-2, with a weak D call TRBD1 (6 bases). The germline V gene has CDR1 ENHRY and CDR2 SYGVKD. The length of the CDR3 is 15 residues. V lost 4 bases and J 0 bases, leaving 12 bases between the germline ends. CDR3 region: CAISVRDTANYGYTF. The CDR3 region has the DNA TGTGCCATCAGTGTAAGGGACACAGCTAACTATGGCTACACCTTC.

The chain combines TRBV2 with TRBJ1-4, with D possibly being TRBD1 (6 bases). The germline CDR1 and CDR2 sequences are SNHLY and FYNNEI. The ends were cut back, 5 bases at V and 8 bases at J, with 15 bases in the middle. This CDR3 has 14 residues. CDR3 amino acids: CASSRKGGLEKLFF. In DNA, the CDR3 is TGTGCCAGCAGTCGGAAAGGGGGTTTGGAAAAACTGTTTTTT.